The clone carrying this TCR beta chain was seen a few times. The antigen remains undetermined. This entry is derived from a study of T cell repertoires in cytomegalovirus infection. Study context: CMV epitopes, recently identified HLA-C-restricted and well-studied HLA-B-restricted, were used. It was the public TCR beta signatures that indicated both CMV infection and matching HLA type.

TCRdb re-called the reads with MiXCR, one entry per CDR3 protein. The sample includes some 480,000 distinct CDR3 sequences, around a third seen only once; the top ten take roughly 15%. The CDR3 has 12 amino acids. Trimming cost V 2 bases and J 10 bases, with 11 bases left between them. In germline, CDR1 is SEHNR, CDR2 FQNEAQ (reference sequence). This chain joins TRBV7-9 and TRBJ1-1; D might be TRBD1 (6 bases). The sequencing here drew on cultured PBMCs, taken from culture after CMV antigen stimulation. The TCR comes from a human donor in good health (CMV status not recorded). Some clones in this sample may be carry-over from other donors' samples. CDR3 amino acids: CASSLITGRAFF. The CDR3 DNA reads TGTGCCAGCAGCTTAATAACAGGGAGAGCTTTCTTT.